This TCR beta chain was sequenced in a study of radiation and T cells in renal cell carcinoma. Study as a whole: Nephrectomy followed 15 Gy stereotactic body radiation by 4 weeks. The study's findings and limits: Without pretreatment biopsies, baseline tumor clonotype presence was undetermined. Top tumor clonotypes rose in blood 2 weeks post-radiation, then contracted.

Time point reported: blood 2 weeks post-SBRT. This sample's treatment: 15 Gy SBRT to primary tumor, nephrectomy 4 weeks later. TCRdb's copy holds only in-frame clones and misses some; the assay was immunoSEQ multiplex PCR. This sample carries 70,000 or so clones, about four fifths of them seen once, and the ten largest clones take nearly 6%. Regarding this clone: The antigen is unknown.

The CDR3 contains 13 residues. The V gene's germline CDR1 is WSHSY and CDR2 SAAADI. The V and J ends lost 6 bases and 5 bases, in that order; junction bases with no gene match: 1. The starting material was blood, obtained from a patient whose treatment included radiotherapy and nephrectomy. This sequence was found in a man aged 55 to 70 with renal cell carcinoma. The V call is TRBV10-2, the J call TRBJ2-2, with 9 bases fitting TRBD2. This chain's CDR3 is CASSLAGTGELFF. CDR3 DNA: TGCGCCAGCAGCCTAGCGGGAACCGGGGAGCTGTTTTTT.